This T cell receptor (beta chain) was captured in a study of blood T cell repertoires in COVID-19. Study-wide background: Collection of acute and convalescent COVID-19 samples took place in the United States, Italy and Spain. From T cells, B-cell-depleted T cells, or PBMCs came the material, which was cDNA or gDNA.

In the study's own analysis: By means of reference gene primer amplification, nucleated cell counts were estimated. Here immunoSEQ multiplex PCR was the method, and the copy in TCRdb shows in-frame clones only, minus some. V and J calls and clone size are copied from that table; D and trimming were computed from the DNA. Of approximately 250,000 clones in the sample, roughly 80% were seen once. The receptor's source is a woman aged 50 to 60 with acute or convalescent COVID-19. Sequencing input: peripheral blood.

CDR3 nucleotide sequence: TGCGCCAGCAGCTGGACCCCAGGGGAGAACACTGAAGCTTTCTTT. It yields the protein CASSWTPGENTEAFF. This chain connects TRBV5-1 to TRBJ1-1, with a possible D match to TRBD1 (6 bases). CDR3 length: 15 amino acids. The V and J ends lost 3 bases and 1 base respectively, with 13 bases between them. CDR1 and CDR2 from the germline V gene are SGHRS and YFSETQ. Based on the CDR3 plus reference TRBV5-1 and TRBJ1-1, the full variable domain is KAGVTQTPRYLIKTRGQQVTLSCSPISGHRSVSWYQQTPGQGLQFLFEYFSETQRNKGNFPGRFSGRQFSNSRSEMNVSTLELGDSALYLCASSWTPGENTEAFFGQGTRLTVV.